The rows below give T cell receptor beta chains drawn from one sample of a study of T-cell reconstitution after alpha-beta-depleted transplantation in children. TCRdb recomputed calls from the PCR reads with MiXCR, one row per CDR3 protein. The sample has 500,000 to 750,000 distinct CDR3 sequences, 10% to 15% seen once. The sample in question was PBMCs, mostly from graft donor cells, obtained 360 days after TCRalphabeta/CD19-depleted stem cell transplant. These receptor sequences come from a male patient between 10 and 17 years old who had a stem cell transplant for acute myeloid leukemia, so the T cells may come from the graft donor. Each CDR3 is given with its conserved first and last residue. D genes are given only for firm matches. Rows may omit the clone size; those that give it use once, few, many or a size class.

clone size: NA; J gene: TRBJ2-7; CDR3 length: 14; V gene: TRBV12-3/TRBV12-4; D gene: TRBD2; CDR3 DNA: TGTGCCAGCAGGATAGCGGGAGGGTTCCTCGAGCAGTACTTC; CDR3 protein: CASRIAGGFLEQYF
clone size: NA; J gene: TRBJ2-7; CDR3 length: 15; V gene: TRBV20-1; D gene: NA; CDR3 DNA: TGCAGTGCTAGAGGGGCGGTAGGGGGAACCTACGAGCAGTACTTC; CDR3 protein: CSARGAVGGTYEQYF
clone size: NA; J gene: TRBJ2-1; CDR3 length: 15; V gene: TRBV7-6; D gene: NA; CDR3 DNA: TGTGCCAGCAGCTTAGTAATGGGAGACTACAATGAGCAGTTCTTC; CDR3 protein: CASSLVMGDYNEQFF
clone size: few; J gene: TRBJ2-7; CDR3 length: 16; V gene: TRBV4-2; D gene: TRBD2; CDR3 DNA: TGTGCCAGCAGCCAAGATGGGAGCGGGGGACTCTACGAGCAGTACTTC; CDR3 protein: CASSQDGSGGLYEQYF
clone size: NA; J gene: TRBJ2-4; CDR3 length: 14; V gene: TRBV29-1; D gene: NA; CDR3 DNA: TGCAGCGTTGTTAGCCGGTTAGCCAAAAACATTCAGTACTTC; CDR3 protein: CSVVSRLAKNIQYF
clone size: many; J gene: TRBJ2-7; CDR3 length: 15; V gene: TRBV20-1; D gene: TRBD2; CDR3 DNA: TGCAGTGCTAACCCCCCTAGCGGGGTTTCCTACGAGCAGTACTTC; CDR3 protein: CSANPPSGVSYEQYF
clone size: many; J gene: TRBJ2-1; CDR3 length: 15; V gene: TRBV7-2; D gene: TRBD2; CDR3 DNA: TGTGCCAGCAGCTTAACCAGCGGGAGTGTCTATGAGCAGTTCTTC; CDR3 protein: CASSLTSGSVYEQFF
clone size: many; J gene: TRBJ2-7; CDR3 length: 15; V gene: TRBV20-1; D gene: TRBD1; CDR3 DNA: TGCAGTGCTAGAGTATCTAGGACAGGATCCTACGAGCAGTACTTC; CDR3 protein: CSARVSRTGSYEQYF
clone size: many; J gene: TRBJ2-7; CDR3 length: 14; V gene: TRBV5-1; D gene: TRBD2; CDR3 DNA: TGCGCCAGCAGCTTTAGAGCGGGAGATGGCGAGCAGTACTTC; CDR3 protein: CASSFRAGDGEQYF
clone size: few; J gene: TRBJ1-2; CDR3 length: 14; V gene: TRBV3-1; D gene: TRBD1; CDR3 DNA: TGTGCCAGCAGCCAAGACAGGGGGTTCTATGGCTACACCTTC; CDR3 protein: CASSQDRGFYGYTF
clone size: many; J gene: TRBJ1-6; CDR3 length: 12; V gene: TRBV7-9; D gene: NA; CDR3 DNA: TGTGCCAGCAGTCAACCCTATTCACCCCTCCACTTT; CDR3 protein: CASSQPYSPLHF
clone size: few; J gene: TRBJ2-2; CDR3 length: 15; V gene: TRBV27; D gene: NA; CDR3 DNA: TGTGCCAGCAACCACCAGGGGCAGAGCACCGGGGAGCTGTTTTTT; CDR3 protein: CASNHQGQSTGELFF
clone size: NA; J gene: TRBJ2-7; CDR3 length: 19; V gene: TRBV21-1; D gene: NA; CDR3 DNA: TGTGCCAGCAGCGCCCGACAGGGGGGACTAGCGGGAGTAAGGTACGAGCAGTACTTC; CDR3 protein: CASSARQGGLAGVRYEQYF
clone size: few; J gene: TRBJ2-3; CDR3 length: 14; V gene: TRBV29-1; D gene: TRBD1; CDR3 DNA: TGCAGCACCGAGGACAGGGTAGGCACAGATACGCAGTATTTT; CDR3 protein: CSTEDRVGTDTQYF
clone size: few; J gene: TRBJ2-2; CDR3 length: 15; V gene: TRBV3-1; D gene: TRBD1; CDR3 DNA: TGTGCCAGCAGCCAGAGGACGACAGGGACCGGGGAGCTGTTTTTT; CDR3 protein: CASSQRTTGTGELFF
clone size: many; J gene: TRBJ2-7; CDR3 length: 17; V gene: TRBV7-9; D gene: TRBD2; CDR3 DNA: TGTGCCAGCAGCTTAGGACTAGCGGGAGGCCGGGTATACGAGCAGTACTTC; CDR3 protein: CASSLGLAGGRVYEQYF
clone size: few; J gene: TRBJ2-3; CDR3 length: 15; V gene: TRBV28; D gene: TRBD1; CDR3 DNA: TGTGCCAGCAGGTCCCGGGACAGGGGGCCTTATACGCAGTATTTT; CDR3 protein: CASRSRDRGPYTQYF
clone size: many; J gene: TRBJ1-5; CDR3 length: 15; V gene: TRBV28; D gene: NA; CDR3 DNA: TGTGCCAGCAGTTTACTAAAGACTAGCAATCAGCCCCAGCATTTT; CDR3 protein: CASSLLKTSNQPQHF
clone size: few; J gene: TRBJ1-3; CDR3 length: 13; V gene: TRBV10-3; D gene: NA; CDR3 DNA: TGTGCCACATTCTGGAGCGATGGAAACACCATATATTTT; CDR3 protein: CATFWSDGNTIYF
clone size: NA; J gene: TRBJ2-7; CDR3 length: 14; V gene: TRBV20-1; D gene: TRBD2; CDR3 DNA: TGCAGTGCTAGAGTCCCTAGCGGGGCTCTGGAGCAGTACTTC; CDR3 protein: CSARVPSGALEQYF
clone size: few; J gene: TRBJ2-1; CDR3 length: 13; V gene: TRBV7-6; D gene: NA; CDR3 DNA: TGTGCCAGCACCCTCCCCTGGTGGGGCATACTCCTCTTC; CDR3 protein: CASTLPWWGILLF
clone size: few; J gene: TRBJ1-1; CDR3 length: 12; V gene: TRBV29-1; D gene: NA; CDR3 DNA: TGCAGCGTTTTCGTCGGTCGGACTGAAGCTTTCTTT; CDR3 protein: CSVFVGRTEAFF
clone size: NA; J gene: TRBJ2-7; CDR3 length: 16; V gene: TRBV7-3; D gene: TRBD2; CDR3 DNA: TGTGCCAGCAGCCTCGGGACTAGCGGGAGAAATTACGAGCAGTACTTC; CDR3 protein: CASSLGTSGRNYEQYF
clone size: few; J gene: TRBJ2-7; CDR3 length: 14; V gene: TRBV6-5; D gene: TRBD1; CDR3 DNA: TGTGCCAGCAAGGACAGGGAAAGCTCCTACGAGCAGTACTTC; CDR3 protein: CASKDRESSYEQYF
clone size: few; J gene: TRBJ2-5; CDR3 length: 16; V gene: TRBV7-6; D gene: TRBD2; CDR3 DNA: TGTGCCAGCAGCTTAGCGCGACTAGCGGCTCAAGAGACCCAGTACTTC; CDR3 protein: CASSLARLAAQETQYF
clone size: NA; J gene: TRBJ2-7; CDR3 length: 15; V gene: TRBV6-2/TRBV6-3; D gene: TRBD1; CDR3 DNA: TGTGCCAGCAGTTACCCGACGGGACAGGGCGAAGAGCAGTACTTC; CDR3 protein: CASSYPTGQGEEQYF
clone size: few; J gene: TRBJ2-5; CDR3 length: 13; V gene: TRBV29-1; D gene: NA; CDR3 DNA: TGCAGCGTTGACCTCGACAGCCAAGAGACCCAGTACTTC; CDR3 protein: CSVDLDSQETQYF
clone size: NA; J gene: TRBJ2-1; CDR3 length: 16; V gene: TRBV5-6; D gene: TRBD1; CDR3 DNA: TGTGCCAGCAGCACCCGGGACAGGGCCCTCTACAATGAGCAGTTCTTC; CDR3 protein: CASSTRDRALYNEQFF
clone size: NA; J gene: TRBJ2-7; CDR3 length: 16; V gene: TRBV11-2; D gene: TRBD1; CDR3 DNA: TGTGCCAGCAGCAATAGGGCGGGGACAGGGGAGTTTGGGCAGTACTTC; CDR3 protein: CASSNRAGTGEFGQYF
clone size: many; J gene: TRBJ1-6; CDR3 length: 13; V gene: TRBV9; D gene: NA; CDR3 DNA: TGTGCCAGCAGCGTAGAGAGTAATTCACCCCTCCACTTT; CDR3 protein: CASSVESNSPLHF
clone size: NA; J gene: TRBJ2-2; CDR3 length: 15; V gene: TRBV28; D gene: NA; CDR3 DNA: TGTGCCAGCAGGGGTCTGCGGAAAGGGACCGGGGAGCTGTTTTTT; CDR3 protein: CASRGLRKGTGELFF
clone size: NA; J gene: TRBJ2-3; CDR3 length: 14; V gene: TRBV24-1; D gene: NA; CDR3 DNA: TGTGCCACCGGGGGTTGGGAGCATGAGAATACGCAGTATTTT; CDR3 protein: CATGGWEHENTQYF
clone size: NA; J gene: TRBJ1-5; CDR3 length: 13; V gene: TRBV30; D gene: NA; CDR3 DNA: TGTGCCTGGAGCGGACTTAGCAATCAGCCCCAGCATTTT; CDR3 protein: CAWSGLSNQPQHF
clone size: few; J gene: TRBJ1-1; CDR3 length: 17; V gene: TRBV6-5; D gene: NA; CDR3 DNA: TGTGCCAGCAGTTACCTATTGGGGGATCAGGTGAACACTGAAGCTTTCTTT; CDR3 protein: CASSYLLGDQVNTEAFF
clone size: few; J gene: TRBJ2-4; CDR3 length: 13; V gene: TRBV20-1; D gene: NA; CDR3 DNA: TGCAGTTCTTTATGGACAGAAAAAAACATTCAGTACTTC; CDR3 protein: CSSLWTEKNIQYF
clone size: NA; J gene: TRBJ1-1; CDR3 length: 13; V gene: TRBV18; D gene: NA; CDR3 DNA: TGTGCCAGCTCACCCTCCGGGACGGATGAAGCTTTCTTT; CDR3 protein: CASSPSGTDEAFF
clone size: NA; J gene: TRBJ2-5; CDR3 length: 13; V gene: TRBV9; D gene: NA; CDR3 DNA: TGTGCCAGCAGCGTCTACAGCGCTGGGACCCAGTACTTC; CDR3 protein: CASSVYSAGTQYF
clone size: many; J gene: TRBJ2-3; CDR3 length: 13; V gene: TRBV27; D gene: NA; CDR3 DNA: TGTGCCAGCAGTTTATGGTCCACAGATACGCAGTATTTT; CDR3 protein: CASSLWSTDTQYF
clone size: NA; J gene: TRBJ2-1; CDR3 length: 13; V gene: TRBV29-1; D gene: TRBD1; CDR3 DNA: TGCAGCGTCGAACGGGACAGGGGGGGCGAGCAGTTCTTC; CDR3 protein: CSVERDRGGEQFF
clone size: many; J gene: TRBJ2-1; CDR3 length: 12; V gene: TRBV28; D gene: NA; CDR3 DNA: TGTGCCAGCAGGGGGGGTGCGCATGAGCAGTTCTTC; CDR3 protein: CASRGGAHEQFF
clone size: NA; J gene: TRBJ2-1; CDR3 length: 16; V gene: TRBV9; D gene: NA; CDR3 DNA: TGTGCCAGCAGCGTAGATAGGCTAGGCGGCTACAATGAGCAGTTCTTC; CDR3 protein: CASSVDRLGGYNEQFF
clone size: many; J gene: TRBJ1-1; CDR3 length: 15; V gene: TRBV6-5; D gene: NA; CDR3 DNA: TGTGCCAGCAGTCTTAGTCGAGGGTCGAACACTGAAGCTTTCTTT; CDR3 protein: CASSLSRGSNTEAFF
clone size: few; J gene: TRBJ2-1; CDR3 length: 13; V gene: TRBV20-1; D gene: TRBD2; CDR3 DNA: TGCAGTGCTAGACGGACTAGCGCCTCTCAGCAGTTCTTC; CDR3 protein: CSARRTSASQQFF